These 19 T cell receptor beta chains were sequenced from one sample in a study of Graves' ophthalmopathy and Graves' hyperthyroidism (dated by TCRdb to the late 2010s). The instrument was an Illumina HiSeq 2000. For repertoire sequencing, TCR beta CDR3 regions were amplified from RNA transcripts. A first-round RT-PCR used HTBI primers with the Qiagen OneStep RT-PCR kit, followed by a second-round multiplex PCR, size selection and purification. Clones were called with MiXCR by TCRdb after fastp trimmed the public reads at Q25, and only in-frame beta chains were retained. CDR3 protein sequences are deduplicated, and each keeps its most common genes and DNA. The sample table shows 400,000 to 500,000 distinct CDR3 sequences, and under 25% are seen once. Roughly 3% of the sample lies in the top ten. The specimen sequenced was peripheral blood. The receptors were sampled from a woman aged 18-35 years with stable Graves' hyperthyroidism. Donor details come from another sample of the same person, matched by shared clones.

This clonotype was observed at least ten times. V usage is TRBV19 and J usage is TRBJ2-7, with 11 bases lining up with TRBD1. After removal of 9 bases from V and 6 bases from J, the junction contained 10 bases not matched to a gene. Per the germline V gene, CDR1 is LNHDA and CDR2 is SQIVND (reference sequence). The length of the CDR3 is 14 residues. The CDR3 coding sequence is TGTGCCAGCAGGCCGTGGACAGGGGGCTCCGAGCAGTACTTC. As protein: CASRPWTGGSEQYF.

At least ten counts were recorded for this clonotype. The chain has TRBV10-3 and TRBJ1-1; no firm D call. With 10 bases removed from V and 3 bases from J, the gap between germline ends came to 21 bases. CDR1 ENHRY and CDR2 SYGVKD come from the germline V gene. The CDR3 length is 15 residues. The CDR3 DNA sequence: TGTGCCACCTACCCGTTTTCGGATGCGCACACTGAAGCTTTCTTT. Translation: CATYPFSDAHTEAFF.

This chain joins TRBV9 and TRBJ2-2, with 7 bases that match TRBD1. Germline CDR1 reads SGDLS; CDR2 reads YYNGEE. Trimming took 3 bases from V and 6 from J; bases not matched to a gene: 17. The CDR3 covers 18 residues. In DNA form, the CDR3 reads TGTGCCAGCAGCGCTCGACCCCAACAGGGGATAGTGGCCGGGGAGCTGTTTTTT. This encodes CASSARPQQGIVAGELFF. Full variable domain (missing parts from reference TRBV9 and TRBJ2-2): DSGVTQTPKHLITATGQRVTLRCSPRSGDLSVYWYQQSLDQGLQFLIQYYNGEERAKGNILERFSAQQFPDLHSELNLSSLELGDSALYFCASSARPQQGIVAGELFFGEGSRLTVL.

This clonotype was observed many times. The V gene is TRBV10-3, the J gene TRBJ2-4; D gene ambiguous. The CDR3 sequence is 16 residues long. Per the germline V gene, CDR1 is ENHRY and CDR2 is SYGVKD. The V gene lost 0 bases and the J gene lost 1 base, with 10 bases spanning the gap. CDR3 sequence: CAISESMAGAKNIQYF. The CDR3 region has the DNA TGTGCCATCAGTGAGTCCATGGCCGGGGCCAAAAACATTCAGTACTTC.

Many counts were recorded for this clonotype. This chain uses TRBV11-2 with TRBJ2-2; 10 nucleotides align to TRBD2. J gave up 2 bases and V 0 bases, and 3 bases lay outside the gene matches. Germline V lookup: CDR1 SGHAT, CDR2 FQNNGV. This CDR3 spans 17 amino acids. The CDR3 coding sequence is TGTGCCAGCAGCTTAGACCGGACTAGCGGAAACACCGGGGAGCTGTTTTTT. Its protein is CASSLDRTSGNTGELFF.

V is TRBV2 and J is TRBJ2-7, with no clear D. From germline, CDR1 is SNHLY and CDR2 FYNNEI. CDR3 size: 12 residues. Trimming took off 4 bases at V and 5 bases at J, with 9 bases between the two ends. As DNA, the CDR3 is TGTGCCAGCAGTGCCGACGGCGACGAGCAGTACTTC. Its protein product is CASSADGDEQYF.

This clonotype was seen at least ten times. V is TRBV14 and J is TRBJ2-7, with 8 nucleotides matching TRBD2. The J segment lost 2 bases and the V segment lost 0 bases, leaving 6 bases of the junction unmatched. The CDR3 runs 16 residues. Germline-derived CDR1 and CDR2 are SGHDN and FVKESK. CDR3: CASSQDWLAGTYEQYF. The CDR3 DNA follows: TGTGCCAGCAGCCAAGATTGGCTAGCGGGCACCTACGAGCAGTACTTC.

Note on this clonotype: Relative to the germline gene, one junction end is altered; a read error may explain this. This sequence joins TRBV24-1 and TRBJ2-4, with TRBD2 as a possible D gene (5 bases). The CDR3 sequence is 15 residues long. Germline V gives CDR1 KGHDR, CDR2 SFDVKD. The CDR3 here is CATSEAGLAKNIKYF. CDR3 in DNA: TGTGCCACCAGTGAGGCAGGCCTAGCCAAGAACATTAAGTACTTC.

This rearrangement joins TRBV6-5 to TRBJ2-2, with a tentative D call TRBD2 (5 bases). This CDR3 is built from 12 residues. The V end lost 4 bases, the J end lost 7 bases, and 7 bases lay between the germline ends. Per the germline V gene, CDR1 is MNHEY and CDR2 is SVGAGI. This CDR3 reads CASSSSGGELFF. The CDR3 region has the DNA TGTGCCAGCAGTTCAAGCGGCGGGGAGCTGTTTTTT.

This clonotype appeared many times. The gene calls are TRBV10-3 and TRBJ1-2; 8 nucleotides line up with TRBD1. The CDR3 contains 16 residues. J lost 4 bases, V lost 4 bases, and 11 bases had no gene match. Germline values: CDR1 ENHRY, CDR2 SYGVKD. CDR3: CAISARGDRPSYGYTF. CDR3 nucleotide sequence: TGTGCCATCAGTGCTAGAGGGGACAGGCCTTCCTATGGCTACACCTTC.

This clonotype was seen ten or more times. The rearrangement uses TRBV6-2 or TRBV6-3 and TRBJ1-6; tentatively, D is TRBD1 (5 bases). V lost 6 bases and J lost 5, with 8 bases in between. The CDR3 loop spans 13 amino acids. Germline-derived CDR1 and CDR2 are MNHEY and SVGEGT. CDR3 protein: CASRGTNNSPLHF. CDR3 DNA sequence: TGTGCCAGCAGAGGGACCAATAATTCACCCCTCCACTTT.

This clonotype has a count of ten or more. The chain uses TRBV28 and TRBJ1-5; D might be TRBD1 (5 bases). Germline V gives CDR1 MDHEN, CDR2 SYDVKM. V lost 3 bases to trimming and J lost 7 bases, with 13 bases between them. The length of the CDR3 is 14 residues. The CDR3: CASSFKGWGQPQHF. The DNA for the CDR3 is TGTGCCAGCAGTTTTAAGGGGTGGGGGCAGCCCCAGCATTTT.

This chain joins TRBV15 and TRBJ2-7; D gene unclear. The germline gives CDR1 LNHNV, CDR2 YYDKDF (reference sequence). The germline V and J ends were trimmed by 0 bases and 4 bases, with 7 bases remaining between them. There are 13 residues in the CDR3. CDR3 nucleotides: TGTGCCACCAGCAGAGATAACGGTTACGAGCAGTACTTC. Protein sequence: CATSRDNGYEQYF.

Worth noting for this clonotype: As the CDR3 is not closed by the conserved phenylalanine or tryptophan, this likely results from a read error. No DNA is shown, since the ends of the CDR3 on it are uncertain; the CDR3 is the one TCRdb lists. CDR3 sequence reads: CASSFILSGPEACL. The gene calls are TRBV28 and TRBJ1-1. The CDR3 is 14 residues long, ends included. Germline lookup yields CDR1 MDHEN and CDR2 SYDVKM.

This clonotype came up many times. This chain links TRBV27 with TRBJ1-2, with TRBD1 as a possible D gene (6 bases). The CDR3 has 13 amino acids. Trimming stripped 9 bases from V and 1 base from J, with 12 bases between. Per germline, CDR1 MNHEY and CDR2 SMNVEV (reference sequence). The CDR3 coding sequence is TGTGCCAGTAAAGGGGGTTTTAACTATGGCTACACCTTC. This encodes CASKGGFNYGYTF.

As concerns this clonotype: One junction end disagrees with the germline gene, perhaps due to a read error. The V call is TRBV28, the J call TRBJ1-5; D might be TRBD1 (6 bases). The CDR3 covers 14 residues. Germline V gene data show CDR1 as MDHEN and CDR2 as SYDVKM. The CDR3 here is CATQRTVYNQPQHF. For the CDR3, the DNA is TGTGCTACGCAACGGACAGTATACAATCAGCCGCAGCATTTT.

This clonotype showed up just a few times. V gene TRBV20-1 combines with J gene TRBJ2-5; 9 nucleotides match TRBD1. V was pared by 4 bases and J by 4 bases, with 10 bases of the junction left unmatched. Germline V gives CDR1 DFQATT, CDR2 SNEGSKA (reference sequence). The CDR3 length is 15 residues. As DNA, the CDR3 is TGCAGTGCTATCCGGACAGGGGAGTGGGGAGAGACCCAGTACTTC. It encodes CSAIRTGEWGETQYF.

The chain couples TRBV12-3 or TRBV12-4 to TRBJ1-2, with D possibly matching TRBD1 (6 bases). Trimming stripped 6 bases from V and 9 bases from J, with 17 bases between. This CDR3 comprises 13 residues. CDR3 DNA sequence: TGTGCCAGCAGAGGTGACAGGACATATAGCTACACCTTC. It encodes CASRGDRTYSYTF.

This clonotype was detected many times. The rearrangement uses TRBV9 and TRBJ1-2, with a weak D call TRBD1 (5 bases). Germline CDR1 reads SGDLS; CDR2 reads YYNGEE. Between the trimmed V and J ends, which lost 3 bases and 4 bases, there was a span of 16 bases. CDR3 size: 15 residues. The CDR3 loop is CASSARQPELYGYTF. CDR3 in DNA: TGTGCCAGCAGCGCTCGACAGCCCGAGCTCTATGGCTACACCTTC.